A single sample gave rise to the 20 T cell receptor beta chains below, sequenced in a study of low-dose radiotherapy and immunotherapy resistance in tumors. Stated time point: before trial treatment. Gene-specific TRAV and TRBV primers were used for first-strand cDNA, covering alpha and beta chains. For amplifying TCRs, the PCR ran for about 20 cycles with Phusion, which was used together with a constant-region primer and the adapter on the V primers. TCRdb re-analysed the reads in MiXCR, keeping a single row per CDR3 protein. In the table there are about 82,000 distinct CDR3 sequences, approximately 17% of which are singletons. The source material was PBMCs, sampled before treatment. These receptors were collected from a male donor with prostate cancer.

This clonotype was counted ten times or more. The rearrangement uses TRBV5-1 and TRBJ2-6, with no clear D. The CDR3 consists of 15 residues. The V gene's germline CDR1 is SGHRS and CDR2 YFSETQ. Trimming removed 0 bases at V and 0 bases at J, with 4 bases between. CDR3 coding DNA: TGCGCCAGCAGCTTGGACAACTCTGGGGCCAACGTCCTGACTTTC. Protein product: CASSLDNSGANVLTF.

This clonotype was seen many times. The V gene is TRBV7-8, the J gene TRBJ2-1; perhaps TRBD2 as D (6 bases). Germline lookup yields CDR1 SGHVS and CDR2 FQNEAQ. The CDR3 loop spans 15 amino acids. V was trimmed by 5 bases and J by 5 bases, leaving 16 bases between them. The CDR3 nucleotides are TGTGCCAGCAGCAGACCGGGACTGTCAGACAATGAGCAGTTCTTC. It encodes CASSRPGLSDNEQFF. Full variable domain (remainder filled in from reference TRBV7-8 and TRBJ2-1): GAGVSQSPRYKVAKRGQDVALRCDPISGHVSLFWYQQALGQGPEFLTYFQNEAQLDKSGLPSDRFFAERPEGSVSTLKIQRTQQEDSAVYLCASSRPGLSDNEQFFGPGTRLTVL.

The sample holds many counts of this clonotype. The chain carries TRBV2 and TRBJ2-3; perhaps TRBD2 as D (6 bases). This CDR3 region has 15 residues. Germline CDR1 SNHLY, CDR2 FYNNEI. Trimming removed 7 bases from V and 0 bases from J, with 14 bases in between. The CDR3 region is CASKLLATSTDTQYF. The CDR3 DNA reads TGTGCCAGCAAACTTCTAGCGACTAGCACAGATACGCAGTATTTT.

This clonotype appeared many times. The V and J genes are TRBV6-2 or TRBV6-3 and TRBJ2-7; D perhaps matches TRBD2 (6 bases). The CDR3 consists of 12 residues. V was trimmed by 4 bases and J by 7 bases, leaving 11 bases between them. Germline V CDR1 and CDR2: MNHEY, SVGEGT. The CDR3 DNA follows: TGTGCCAGCAGTTGGGGGGAGCTGGAGCAGTACTTC. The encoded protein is CASSWGELEQYF.

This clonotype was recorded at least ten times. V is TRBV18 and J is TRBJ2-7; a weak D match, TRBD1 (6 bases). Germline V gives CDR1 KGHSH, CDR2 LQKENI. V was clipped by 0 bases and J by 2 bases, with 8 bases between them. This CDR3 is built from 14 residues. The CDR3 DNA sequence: TGTGCCAGCTCACCACCCCCAGGGGCCTACGAGCAGTACTTC. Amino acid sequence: CASSPPPGAYEQYF. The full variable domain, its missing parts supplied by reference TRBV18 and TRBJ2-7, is NAGVMQNPRHLVRRRGQEARLRCSPMKGHSHVYWYRQLPEEGLKFMVYLQKENIIDESGMPKERFSAEFPKEGPSILRIQQVVRGDSAAYFCASSPPPGAYEQYFGPGTRLTVT.

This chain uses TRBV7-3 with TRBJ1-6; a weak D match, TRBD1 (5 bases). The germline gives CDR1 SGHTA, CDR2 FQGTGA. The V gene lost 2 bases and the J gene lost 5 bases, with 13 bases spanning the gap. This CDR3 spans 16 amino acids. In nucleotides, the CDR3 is TGTGCCAGCAGCTTATTGGGGCCAGCTAATAATTCACCCCTCCACTTT. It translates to CASSLLGPANNSPLHF.

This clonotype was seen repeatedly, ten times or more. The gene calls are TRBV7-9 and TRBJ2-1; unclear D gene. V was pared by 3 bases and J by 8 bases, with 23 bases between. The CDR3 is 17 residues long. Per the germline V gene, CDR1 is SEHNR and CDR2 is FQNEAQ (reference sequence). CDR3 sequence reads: CASSFKQDQWGWDEQFF. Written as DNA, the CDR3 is TGTGCCAGCAGCTTTAAGCAGGACCAATGGGGTTGGGATGAGCAGTTCTTC.

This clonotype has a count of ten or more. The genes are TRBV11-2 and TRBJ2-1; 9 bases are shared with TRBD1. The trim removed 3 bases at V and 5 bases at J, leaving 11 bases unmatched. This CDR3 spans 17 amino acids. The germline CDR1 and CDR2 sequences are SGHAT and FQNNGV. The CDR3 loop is CASSFSTGGPFHNEQFF. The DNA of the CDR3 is TGTGCCAGCAGCTTCTCGACAGGGGGTCCCTTCCACAATGAGCAGTTCTTC. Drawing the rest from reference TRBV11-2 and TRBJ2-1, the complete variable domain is EAGVAQSPRYKIIEKRQSVAFWCNPISGHATLYWYQQILGQGPKLLIQFQNNGVVDDSQLPKDRFSAERLKGVDSTLKIQPAKLEDSAVYLCASSFSTGGPFHNEQFFGPGTRLTVL.

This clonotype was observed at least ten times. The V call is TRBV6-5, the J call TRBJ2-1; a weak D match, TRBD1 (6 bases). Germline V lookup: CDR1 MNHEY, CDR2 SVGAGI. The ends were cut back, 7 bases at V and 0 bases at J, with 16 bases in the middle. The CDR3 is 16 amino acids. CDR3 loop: CASTQTGWSSYNEQFF. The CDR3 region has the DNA TGTGCCAGCACCCAGACAGGTTGGAGCTCCTACAATGAGCAGTTCTTC.

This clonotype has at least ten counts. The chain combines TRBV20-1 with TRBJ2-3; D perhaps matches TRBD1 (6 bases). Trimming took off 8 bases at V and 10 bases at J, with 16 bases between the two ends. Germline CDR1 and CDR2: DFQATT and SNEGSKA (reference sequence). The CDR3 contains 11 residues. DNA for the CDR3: TGCAGTACGGACAGCCGTCCACCGCAGTATTTT. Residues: CSTDSRPPQYF.

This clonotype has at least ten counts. CDR3 DNA sequence: TGCAGTGCGCCCGGGCCCGGGGAGCTGTTTTTT. This codes for CSAPGPGELFF. The rearrangement joins TRBV20-1 to TRBJ2-2; D remains ambiguous. CDR3 length: 11 residues. Trimming took 6 bases from V and 6 from J, leaving 8 bases between them. Germline-derived CDR1 and CDR2 are DFQATT and SNEGSKA (reference sequence).

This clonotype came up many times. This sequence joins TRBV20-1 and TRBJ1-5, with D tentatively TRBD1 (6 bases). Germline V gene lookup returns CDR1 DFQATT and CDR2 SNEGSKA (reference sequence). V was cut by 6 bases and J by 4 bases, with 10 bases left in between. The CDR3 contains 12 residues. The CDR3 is CSARDNNQPQHF. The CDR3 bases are TGCAGTGCCCGGGACAATAATCAGCCCCAGCATTTT.

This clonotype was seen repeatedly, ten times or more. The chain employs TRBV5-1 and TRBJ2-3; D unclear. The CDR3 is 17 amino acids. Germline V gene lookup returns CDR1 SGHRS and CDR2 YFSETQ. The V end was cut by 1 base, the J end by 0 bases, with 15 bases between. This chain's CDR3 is CASSLIPRSSSTDTQYF. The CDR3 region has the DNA TGCGCCAGCAGCTTGATCCCCAGATCATCTAGCACAGATACGCAGTATTTT.

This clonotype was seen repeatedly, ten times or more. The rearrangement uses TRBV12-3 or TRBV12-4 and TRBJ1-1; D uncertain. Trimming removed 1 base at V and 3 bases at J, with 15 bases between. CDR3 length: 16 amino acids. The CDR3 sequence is CASSLGAWSSHTEAFF. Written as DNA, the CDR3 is TGTGCCAGCAGTTTAGGGGCATGGAGTTCTCACACTGAAGCTTTCTTT.

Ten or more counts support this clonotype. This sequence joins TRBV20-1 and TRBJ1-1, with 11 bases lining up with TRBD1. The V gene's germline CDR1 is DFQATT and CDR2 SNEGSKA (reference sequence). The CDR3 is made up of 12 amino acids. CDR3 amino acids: CRGGQGDRWTFF. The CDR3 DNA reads TGCAGGGGGGGACAGGGGGATCGGTGGACTTTCTTT.

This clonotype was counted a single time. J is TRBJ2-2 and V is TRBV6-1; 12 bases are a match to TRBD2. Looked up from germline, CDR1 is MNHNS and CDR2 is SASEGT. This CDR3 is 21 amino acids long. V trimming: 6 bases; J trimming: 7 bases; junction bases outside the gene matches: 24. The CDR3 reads CASRYRSRPTSGSRKHGELFF. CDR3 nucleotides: TGTGCCAGCAGATATCGTTCCCGTCCGACTAGCGGGAGCCGAAAGCACGGGGAGCTGTTTTTT.

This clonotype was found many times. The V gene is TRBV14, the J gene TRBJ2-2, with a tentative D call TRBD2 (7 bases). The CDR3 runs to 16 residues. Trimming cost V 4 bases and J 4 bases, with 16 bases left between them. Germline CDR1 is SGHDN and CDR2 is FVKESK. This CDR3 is CASSPDAGAGTGELFF. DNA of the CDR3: TGTGCCAGCAGCCCAGACGCGGGGGCGGGCACCGGGGAGCTGTTTTTT.

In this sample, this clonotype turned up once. CDR3 sequence reads: CASSWLHGGNTEAFF. The CDR3 DNA is TGCGCCAGCAGCTGGCTACATGGAGGGAACACTGAAGCTTTCTTT. V usage is TRBV5-1 and J usage is TRBJ1-1, with D unresolved. The V and J ends lost 3 bases and 1 base respectively, with 13 bases between them. This CDR3 has 15 amino acids. The V gene's germline CDR1 is SGHRS and CDR2 YFSETQ. The whole variable domain, filled in from reference TRBV5-1 and TRBJ1-1, reads KAGVTQTPRYLIKTRGQQVTLSCSPISGHRSVSWYQQTPGQGLQFLFEYFSETQRNKGNFPGRFSGRQFSNSRSEMNVSTLELGDSALYLCASSWLHGGNTEAFFGQGTRLTVV.

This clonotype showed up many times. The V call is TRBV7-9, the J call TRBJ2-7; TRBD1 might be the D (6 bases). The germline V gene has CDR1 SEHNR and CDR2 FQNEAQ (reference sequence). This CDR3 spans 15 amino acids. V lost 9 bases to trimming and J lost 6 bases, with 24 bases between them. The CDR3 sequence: CASRPDSGPLSEQYF. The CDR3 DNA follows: TGTGCCAGTCGTCCGGACAGCGGTCCTTTGAGCGAGCAGTACTTC.

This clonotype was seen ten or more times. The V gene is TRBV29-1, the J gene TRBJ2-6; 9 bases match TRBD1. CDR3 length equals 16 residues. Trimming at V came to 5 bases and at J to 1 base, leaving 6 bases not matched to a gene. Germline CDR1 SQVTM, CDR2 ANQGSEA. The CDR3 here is CSVRGTGPSGANVLTF. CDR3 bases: TGCAGCGTTCGAGGGACAGGGCCATCTGGGGCCAACGTCCTGACTTTC.